This section outlines one T cell receptor beta chain sequence together with its context. This sample was included in a study of T cell responses to AZD1222 COVID-19 vaccine. Clones were read by immunoSEQ multiplex PCR, and TCRdb kept only the in-frame ones, dropping some. The top ten clones hold 1.5% to 2% of a sample with 100,000 to 150,000 clones, more than 85% of them seen once. This CDR3 has 15 residues. CDR1 LNHDA and CDR2 SQIVND come from the germline V gene (reference sequence). Trimming took off 7 bases at V and 3 bases at J, with 19 bases between the two ends. The TCR sequence derives from an adult who received the AZD1222 COVID-19 vaccine. This rearrangement joins TRBV19 to TRBJ2-7, with D perhaps being TRBD1 or TRBD2 (5 bases each). The sequencing used peripheral blood, collected 28 days after the second AZD1222 dose. Written as DNA, the CDR3 is TGTGCCAGTAATAGTCCGGGACGTAACTTCTACGAGCAGTACTTC. Protein sequence: CASNSPGRNFYEQYF. Combining the CDR3 with reference TRBV19 and TRBJ2-7 gives the whole variable domain DGGITQSPKYLFRKEGQNVTLSCEQNLNHDAMYWYRQDPGQGLRLIYYSQIVNDFQKGDIAEGYSVSREKKESFPLTVTSAQKNPTAFYLCASNSPGRNFYEQYFGPGTRLTVT.